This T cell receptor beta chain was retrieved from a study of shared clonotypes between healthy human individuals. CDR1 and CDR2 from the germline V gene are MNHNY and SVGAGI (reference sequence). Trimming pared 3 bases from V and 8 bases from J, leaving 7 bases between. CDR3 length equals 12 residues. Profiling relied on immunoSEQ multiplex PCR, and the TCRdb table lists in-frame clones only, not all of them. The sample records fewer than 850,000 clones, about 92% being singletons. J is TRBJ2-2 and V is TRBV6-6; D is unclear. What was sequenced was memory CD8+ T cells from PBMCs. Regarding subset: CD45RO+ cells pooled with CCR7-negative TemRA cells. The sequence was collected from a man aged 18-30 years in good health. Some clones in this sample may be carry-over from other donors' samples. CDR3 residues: CASSYARGELFF. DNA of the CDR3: TGTGCCAGCAGTTATGCTCGTGGGGAGCTGTTTTTT.